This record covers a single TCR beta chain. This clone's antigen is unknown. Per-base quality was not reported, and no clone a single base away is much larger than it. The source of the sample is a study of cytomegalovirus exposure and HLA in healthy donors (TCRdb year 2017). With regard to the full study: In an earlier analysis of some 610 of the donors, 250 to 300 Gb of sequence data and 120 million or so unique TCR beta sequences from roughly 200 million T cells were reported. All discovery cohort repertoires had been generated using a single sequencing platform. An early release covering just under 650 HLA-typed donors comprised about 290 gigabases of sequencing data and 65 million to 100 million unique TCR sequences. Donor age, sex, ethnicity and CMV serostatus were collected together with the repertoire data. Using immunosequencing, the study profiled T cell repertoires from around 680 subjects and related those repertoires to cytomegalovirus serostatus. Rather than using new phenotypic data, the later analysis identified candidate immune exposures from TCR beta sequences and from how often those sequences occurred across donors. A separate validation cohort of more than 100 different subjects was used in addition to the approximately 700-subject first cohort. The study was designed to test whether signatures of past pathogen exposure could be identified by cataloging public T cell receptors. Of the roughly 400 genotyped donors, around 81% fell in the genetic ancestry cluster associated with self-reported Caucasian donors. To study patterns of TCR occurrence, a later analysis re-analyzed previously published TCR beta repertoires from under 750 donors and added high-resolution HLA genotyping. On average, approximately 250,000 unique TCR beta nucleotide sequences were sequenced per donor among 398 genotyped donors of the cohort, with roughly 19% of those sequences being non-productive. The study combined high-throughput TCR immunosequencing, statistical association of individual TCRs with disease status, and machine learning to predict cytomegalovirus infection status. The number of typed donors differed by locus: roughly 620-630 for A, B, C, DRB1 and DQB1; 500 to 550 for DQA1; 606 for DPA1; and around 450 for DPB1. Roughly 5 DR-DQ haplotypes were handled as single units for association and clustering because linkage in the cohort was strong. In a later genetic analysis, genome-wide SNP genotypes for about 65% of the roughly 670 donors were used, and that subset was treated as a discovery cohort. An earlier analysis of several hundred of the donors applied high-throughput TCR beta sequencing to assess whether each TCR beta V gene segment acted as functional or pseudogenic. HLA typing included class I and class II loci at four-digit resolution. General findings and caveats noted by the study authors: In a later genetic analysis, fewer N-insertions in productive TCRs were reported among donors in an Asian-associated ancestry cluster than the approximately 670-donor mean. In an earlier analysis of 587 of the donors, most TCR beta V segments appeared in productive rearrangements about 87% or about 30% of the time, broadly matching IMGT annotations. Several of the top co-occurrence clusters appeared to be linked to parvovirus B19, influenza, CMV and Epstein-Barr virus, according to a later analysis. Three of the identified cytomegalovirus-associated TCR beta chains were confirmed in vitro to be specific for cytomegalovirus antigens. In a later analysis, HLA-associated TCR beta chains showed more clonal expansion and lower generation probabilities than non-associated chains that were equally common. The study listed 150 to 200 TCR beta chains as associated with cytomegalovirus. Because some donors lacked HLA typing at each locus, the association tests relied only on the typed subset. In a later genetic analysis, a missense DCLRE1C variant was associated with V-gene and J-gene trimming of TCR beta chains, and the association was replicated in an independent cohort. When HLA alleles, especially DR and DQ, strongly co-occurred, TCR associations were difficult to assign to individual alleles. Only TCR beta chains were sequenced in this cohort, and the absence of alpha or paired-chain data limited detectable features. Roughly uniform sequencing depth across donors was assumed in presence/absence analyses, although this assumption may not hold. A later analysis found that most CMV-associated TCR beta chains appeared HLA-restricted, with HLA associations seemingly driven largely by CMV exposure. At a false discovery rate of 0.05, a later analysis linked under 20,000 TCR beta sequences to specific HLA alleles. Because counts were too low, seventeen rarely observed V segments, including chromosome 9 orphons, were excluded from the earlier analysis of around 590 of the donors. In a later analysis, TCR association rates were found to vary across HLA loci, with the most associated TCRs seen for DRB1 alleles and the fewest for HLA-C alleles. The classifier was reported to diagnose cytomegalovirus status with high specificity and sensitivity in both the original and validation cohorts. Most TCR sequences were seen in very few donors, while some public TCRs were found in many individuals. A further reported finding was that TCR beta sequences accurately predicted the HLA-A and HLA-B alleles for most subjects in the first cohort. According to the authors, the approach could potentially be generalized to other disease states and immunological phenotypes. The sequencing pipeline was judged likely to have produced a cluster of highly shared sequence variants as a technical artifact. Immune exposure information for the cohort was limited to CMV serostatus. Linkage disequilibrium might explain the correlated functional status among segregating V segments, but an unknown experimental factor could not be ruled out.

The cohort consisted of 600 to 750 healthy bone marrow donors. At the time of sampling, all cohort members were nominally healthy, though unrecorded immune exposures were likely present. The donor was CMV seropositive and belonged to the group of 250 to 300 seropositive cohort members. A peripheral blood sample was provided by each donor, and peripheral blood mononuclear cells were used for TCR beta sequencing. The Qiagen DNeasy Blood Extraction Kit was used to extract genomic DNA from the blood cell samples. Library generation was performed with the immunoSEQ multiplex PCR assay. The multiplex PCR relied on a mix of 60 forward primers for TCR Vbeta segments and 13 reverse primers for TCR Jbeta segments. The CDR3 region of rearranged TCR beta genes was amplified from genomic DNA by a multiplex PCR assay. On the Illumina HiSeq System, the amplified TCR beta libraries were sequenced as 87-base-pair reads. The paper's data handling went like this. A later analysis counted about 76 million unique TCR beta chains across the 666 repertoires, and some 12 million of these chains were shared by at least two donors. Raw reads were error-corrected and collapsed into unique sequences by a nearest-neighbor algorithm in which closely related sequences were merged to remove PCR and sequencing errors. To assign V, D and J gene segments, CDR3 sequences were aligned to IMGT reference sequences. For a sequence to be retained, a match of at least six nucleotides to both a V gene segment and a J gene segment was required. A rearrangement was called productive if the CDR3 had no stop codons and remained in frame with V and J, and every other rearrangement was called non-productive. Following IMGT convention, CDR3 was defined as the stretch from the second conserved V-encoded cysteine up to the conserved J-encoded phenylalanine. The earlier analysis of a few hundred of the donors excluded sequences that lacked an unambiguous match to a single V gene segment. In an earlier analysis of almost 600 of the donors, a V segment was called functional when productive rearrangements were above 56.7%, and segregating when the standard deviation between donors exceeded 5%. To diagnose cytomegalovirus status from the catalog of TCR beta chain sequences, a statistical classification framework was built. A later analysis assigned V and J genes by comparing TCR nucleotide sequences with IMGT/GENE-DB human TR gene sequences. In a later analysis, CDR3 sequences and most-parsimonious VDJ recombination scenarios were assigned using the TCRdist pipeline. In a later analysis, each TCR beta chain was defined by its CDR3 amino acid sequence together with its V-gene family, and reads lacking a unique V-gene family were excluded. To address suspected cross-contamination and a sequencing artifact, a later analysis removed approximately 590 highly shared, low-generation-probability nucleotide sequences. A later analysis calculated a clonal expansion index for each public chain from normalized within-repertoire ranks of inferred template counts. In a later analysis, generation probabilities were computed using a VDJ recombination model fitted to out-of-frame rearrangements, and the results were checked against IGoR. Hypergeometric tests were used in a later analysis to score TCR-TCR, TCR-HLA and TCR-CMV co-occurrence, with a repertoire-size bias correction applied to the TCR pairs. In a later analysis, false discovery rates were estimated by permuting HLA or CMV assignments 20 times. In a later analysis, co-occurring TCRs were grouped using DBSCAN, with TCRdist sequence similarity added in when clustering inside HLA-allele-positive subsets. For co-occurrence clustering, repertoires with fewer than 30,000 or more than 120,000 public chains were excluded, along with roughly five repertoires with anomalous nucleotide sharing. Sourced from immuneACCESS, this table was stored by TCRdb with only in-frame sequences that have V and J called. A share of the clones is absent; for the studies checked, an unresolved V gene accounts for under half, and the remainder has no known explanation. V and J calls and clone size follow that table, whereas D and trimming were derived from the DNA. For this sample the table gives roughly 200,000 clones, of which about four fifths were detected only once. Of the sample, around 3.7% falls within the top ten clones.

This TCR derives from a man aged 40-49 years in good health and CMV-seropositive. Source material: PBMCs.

The bases read TGTGCCAGCAGAGGGACAGGGACGAGCGAGCAGTACTTC. It is translated as CASRGTGTSEQYF. The rearrangement combines TRBV6-1 with TRBJ2-7; 9 nucleotides in the junction match TRBD1. CDR1 and CDR2 (MNHNS, SASEGT) derive from the germline V gene. There are 13 amino acids in the CDR3, from cysteine to phenylalanine inclusive. Here the CDR3 DNA is all that survives: 39 bases in frame from base 1. V is pruned by 6 bases and J by 6 bases, leaving 6 bases of the junction without a gene match.